These T cell receptor beta chains were read from a single sample in a study of blood T cells in healthy people across ages. Using its own MiXCR run on the 5' RACE reads, TCRdb lists one record per CDR3 protein. The profile shows 1.5 million to 2 million distinct CDR3 sequences, around half of them singletons. The sequencing input was blood. The receptor source for this set is a woman in her forties in good health. Each CDR3 is given with its conserved first and last residue. The order of the fields is clone size, V gene, CDR3 protein. Clone size is not always given. Where it is, it says once, few, many or a class for expanded clones.

abundance: NA
v_gene: TRBV6-5
CDR3aa: CASSYSSRRRGGYTF

abundance: NA
v_gene: TRBV20-1
CDR3aa: CSARDSGGTSGETDTQYF

abundance: NA
v_gene: TRBV29-1
CDR3aa: CSARGGESDGYTF

abundance: NA
v_gene: TRBV5-1
CDR3aa: CASSSDGAVYGYTF

abundance: NA
v_gene: TRBV28
CDR3aa: CAGGTFGNYGYTF

abundance: NA
v_gene: TRBV5-6
CDR3aa: CASSLGVLVDEQYF

abundance: NA
v_gene: TRBV6-5
CDR3aa: CASNSRGRVAYTF

abundance: NA
v_gene: TRBV6-6
CDR3aa: CASSPGGLRYF

abundance: NA
v_gene: TRBV5-1
CDR3aa: CASRTAENTDTQYF

abundance: NA
v_gene: TRBV5-1
CDR3aa: CASSPRQVRNEQFF

abundance: few
v_gene: TRBV28
CDR3aa: CASGVGARATGANVLTF

abundance: NA
v_gene: TRBV6-6
CDR3aa: CASSQSGDGAYEKLFF

abundance: NA
v_gene: TRBV4-2
CDR3aa: CASSQVRGANVLTF

abundance: NA
v_gene: TRBV2
CDR3aa: CASTRGPSYGYTF

abundance: NA
v_gene: TRBV20-1
CDR3aa: CSARGTTTYEQYF

abundance: few
v_gene: TRBV6-5
CDR3aa: CASSSPSRGDEQYF

abundance: NA
v_gene: TRBV7-2
CDR3aa: CASSFAYGGSNYGYTF

abundance: few
v_gene: TRBV20-1
CDR3aa: CSAREVGGLSSYNEQFF

abundance: NA
v_gene: TRBV28
CDR3aa: CASSGPGTVNEKLFF

abundance: few
v_gene: TRBV6-1
CDR3aa: CASSDTYTGGYF

abundance: NA
v_gene: TRBV10-3
CDR3aa: CAISESQAEQYF

abundance: NA
v_gene: TRBV5-6
CDR3aa: CASSLTTSGGTYTDTQYF

abundance: few
v_gene: TRBV7-2
CDR3aa: CASSSRAGNSGYTF

abundance: NA
v_gene: TRBV9
CDR3aa: CASSVGNSGMNIQYF

abundance: NA
v_gene: TRBV7-9
CDR3aa: CAGTDYSDTQYF

abundance: few
v_gene: TRBV6-2/TRBV6-3
CDR3aa: CASSYSIRNPTAISYEQYF

abundance: NA
v_gene: TRBV6-2/TRBV6-3
CDR3aa: CASSYTGTKSSYEQYF

abundance: many
v_gene: TRBV6-1
CDR3aa: CASSLGQFEQFF

abundance: few
v_gene: TRBV11-2
CDR3aa: CASSLTGTVIGGYTF

abundance: NA
v_gene: TRBV3-1
CDR3aa: CASSRQGPNEQFF

abundance: few
v_gene: TRBV7-8
CDR3aa: CASSLAPVRRDEKLFF

abundance: NA
v_gene: TRBV6-5
CDR3aa: CASSADGYYEQYF

abundance: NA
v_gene: TRBV20-1
CDR3aa: CSASDLASSTDTQYF

abundance: few
v_gene: TRBV5-1
CDR3aa: CASSSGRSEAETQYF

abundance: NA
v_gene: TRBV29-1
CDR3aa: CSVLQTGTGGYTF

abundance: NA
v_gene: TRBV3-1
CDR3aa: CASSRWGPSGANVLTF

abundance: NA
v_gene: TRBV28
CDR3aa: CASSLSGLGRAFF

abundance: many
v_gene: TRBV5-1
CDR3aa: CASSLDRADEQYF

abundance: few
v_gene: TRBV4-1
CDR3aa: CASSQDLASRYQETQYF

abundance: NA
v_gene: TRBV5-6
CDR3aa: CASSLGRSIYTEAFF

abundance: NA
v_gene: TRBV20-1
CDR3aa: CGARKGEWWQPQHF

abundance: NA
v_gene: TRBV29-1
CDR3aa: CSVLQGAGQPQHF

abundance: NA
v_gene: TRBV24-1
CDR3aa: CATSDRGLADTQYF

abundance: NA
v_gene: TRBV7-2
CDR3aa: CASSARGQGRAEAFF

abundance: few
v_gene: TRBV5-6
CDR3aa: CASHLGGRPTYEQYF

abundance: NA
v_gene: TRBV6-6
CDR3aa: CASSYLRGQETQFF

abundance: NA
v_gene: TRBV7-8
CDR3aa: CASSFLARGETQYF

abundance: NA
v_gene: TRBV3-1
CDR3aa: CASSPARGQGSEQYF

abundance: NA
v_gene: TRBV15
CDR3aa: CATSRGAGVTDTQYF

abundance: NA
v_gene: TRBV12-3/TRBV12-4
CDR3aa: CASSRTSGTSYEQYF

abundance: few
v_gene: TRBV27
CDR3aa: CASSSQQGTPYGYTF

abundance: once
v_gene: TRBV19
CDR3aa: CASSPVTGGMKDTQYF

abundance: few
v_gene: TRBV4-2
CDR3aa: CASSQDQGAGIETQYF

abundance: few
v_gene: TRBV28
CDR3aa: CASSSPGTRGAETQYF

abundance: NA
v_gene: TRBV29-1
CDR3aa: CSVGSASHSQGTQYF